The rows below give T cell receptor beta chains drawn from one sample of a study of blood T cell repertoires in COVID-19. TCRdb's table, derived via immunoSEQ multiplex PCR, lists solely in-frame clones and lacks some. The sample lists 60,000 to 85,000 clones; 86% were seen once. Sequenced sample: peripheral blood. The source of these receptors is a human donor in a cohort sampled during active COVID-19. CDR3s include the opening cysteine and the closing phenylalanine or tryptophan. A D gene is named only where the DNA matches it firmly. Some rows have no size entry. The others give once, few or many, or a class for an expanded clone.

TRBV15	NA	TRBJ2-7	TRBD2	TGTGCCACCAGCAGAGATCATCCGGGGGGGCGCTACGAGCAGTACTTC	CATSRDHPGGRYEQYF
TRBV9	NA	TRBJ2-3	NA	TGTGCCAGCAGCCCGAGGGATCAGGTTACGGATACGCAGTATTTT	CASSPRDQVTDTQYF
TRBV6-2/TRBV6-3	NA	TRBJ1-5	NA	TGTGCCAGCAGTCCCTACAGGGGCAATCAGCCCCAGCATTTT	CASSPYRGNQPQHF
TRBV4-2	NA	TRBJ2-3	TRBD2	TGTGCCAGCAGCCAAGATGCTGGCCGTATGGGGCGGGGGGGCACAGATACGCAGTATTTT	CASSQDAGRMGRGGTDTQYF
TRBV25-1	NA	TRBJ1-2	TRBD1	TGTGCCAGCAGTGAATATGACGGACAGGCTGTGCGTGGCTACACCTTC	CASSEYDGQAVRGYTF
TRBV6-5	NA	TRBJ1-2	NA	TGTGCCAGCAGTTACTTAGCTAACTATGGCTACACCTTC	CASSYLANYGYTF
TRBV5-6	few	TRBJ2-7	TRBD1	TGTGCCAGCAGCCGCGGGGGACAGGGTGCCCACGAGCAGTACTTC	CASSRGGQGAHEQYF
TRBV5-4	NA	TRBJ2-5	NA	TGTGCCAGCAGCTTAAACCAGGGGTCGGAAGAGACCCAGTACTTC	CASSLNQGSEETQYF
TRBV5-1	once	TRBJ1-1	NA	TGCGCCAGCAGCTCCTGGGGGCAGACGAACACTGAAGCTTTCTTT	CASSSWGQTNTEAFF
TRBV28	NA	TRBJ1-2	TRBD1	TGTGCCAGCAGTCTACCGGGACAGGGTTACTATGGCTACACCTTC	CASSLPGQGYYGYTF
TRBV5-5	NA	TRBJ2-5	TRBD2	TGTGCCCGCCGCTTGGGCACCGCCCCGGGACTCGGGGGGGGGCGGGAGACCCAGTACTTC	CARRLGTAPGLGGGRETQYF
TRBV29-1	NA	TRBJ2-5	TRBD1	TGCAGCGTTGTAACAGGGGGATCAGAGACCCAGTACTTC	CSVVTGGSETQYF
TRBV25-1	once	TRBJ2-7	NA	TGTGCCAGCAGCCCCGCGGGGTATAGCGAGCAGTACTTC	CASSPAGYSEQYF
TRBV6-5	NA	TRBJ2-7	TRBD1	TGTGCCAGCAGAACAGGGGGCGACGAGCAGTACTTC	CASRTGGDEQYF
TRBV3-1/TRBV3-2	NA	TRBJ2-3	TRBD1	TGTGCCAGCAGCCAAGGGACAGGGGCAGATACGCAGTATTTT	CASSQGTGADTQYF
TRBV27	once	TRBJ1-6	TRBD1	TGTGCCAGCAGATTAAAAAATACCGGGACAGTTAATTCACCCCTCCACTTT	CASRLKNTGTVNSPLHF
TRBV3-1/TRBV3-2	NA	TRBJ2-3	TRBD2	TGTGCCAGCAGAGCGGGGCAGAGCACAGATACGCAGTATTTT	CASRAGQSTDTQYF
TRBV19	NA	TRBJ2-7	NA	TGTGCCAGCCACTCCAGGACAGCCTCCTACGAGCAGTACTTC	CASHSRTASYEQYF
TRBV5-1	NA	TRBJ2-2	NA	TGCGCCAGCAGCCCGTTGGCAGGGGCCGAAACCGGGGAGCTGTTTTTT	CASSPLAGAETGELFF
TRBV7-8	NA	TRBJ2-1	TRBD2	TGTGCCAGCAGCTTAGGACTAGCGGGGGGGCTCCTTTCCTACAATGAGCAGTTCTTC	CASSLGLAGGLLSYNEQFF
TRBV6-5	NA	TRBJ2-7	TRBD1	TGTGCCGGATCCTCATTTGCAGGGGGTGACGAGCAGTACTTC	CAGSSFAGGDEQYF
TRBV5-4	NA	TRBJ2-7	TRBD1	TGTGCCAGCAGCCGAGGGGGCTCGGACGAGCAGTACTTC	CASSRGGSDEQYF
TRBV7-8	once	TRBJ2-5	TRBD1	TGTGCCAGCAGCCCCGGGGTTCGGACAGGGGAAGAGACCCAGTACTTC	CASSPGVRTGEETQYF
TRBV3-1/TRBV3-2	NA	TRBJ2-1	TRBD2	TGTGCCAGCAGCCAAGAAATAGGGCGGGGGGGCCCTTACAATGAGCAGTTCTTC	CASSQEIGRGGPYNEQFF
TRBV30	NA	TRBJ1-6	TRBD1	TGTGCCTGGAGGGGGGACAGGGGGGCATATTCACCCCTCCACTTT	CAWRGDRGAYSPLHF
TRBV6-5	NA	TRBJ1-1	TRBD1	TGTGCCAGCAGTTACTTGGGACAGGGGGCCACTGAAGCTTTCTTT	CASSYLGQGATEAFF
TRBV20-1	once	TRBJ1-5	NA	TGCAGTGCTAGTTTTGGGCTCCAGCCCCAGCATTTT	CSASFGLQPQHF
TRBV10-3	NA	TRBJ2-7	TRBD1	TGTGCCATCTTGGGACAGCTCTCCTACGAGCAGTACTTC	CAILGQLSYEQYF
TRBV18	NA	TRBJ2-2	TRBD1	TGTGCCAGCTCACCGATTTCTAATCCGGGACAGGGCTCCGGGGAGCTGTTTTTT	CASSPISNPGQGSGELFF
TRBV29-1	NA	TRBJ1-2	NA	TGCAGCGTTGAGTTAGGGGACACCTCGGAGGGCTACACCTTC	CSVELGDTSEGYTF
TRBV19	NA	TRBJ1-2	NA	TGTGCCAGTAGTATTGGCGTCCTCAGGGTGGAGGGTGGCTACACCTTC	CASSIGVLRVEGGYTF
TRBV7-2	NA	TRBJ2-3	NA	TGTGCCAGCAGCTCAACCCAACTCGCAAAAGATACGCAGTATTTT	CASSSTQLAKDTQYF
TRBV2	NA	TRBJ2-2	NA	TGTGCCAGCGTGGGGGGTGGGTTGGACACCGGGGAGCTGTTTTTT	CASVGGGLDTGELFF
TRBV28	NA	TRBJ1-2	TRBD1	TGTGCCAGCAGCCCCGGGACAGGGGGAAACTATGGCTACACCTTC	CASSPGTGGNYGYTF
TRBV10-3	NA	TRBJ1-2	TRBD1	TGTGCCATCAGTGATCAGGGACAGGTTTTAAATGGCTACACCTTC	CAISDQGQVLNGYTF
TRBV30	NA	TRBJ2-3	NA	TGTGCCTGGAGTTCCCTAGCGCTCACAGATACGCAGTATTTT	CAWSSLALTDTQYF
TRBV28	NA	TRBJ2-3	NA	TGTGCCAGCATCCCCGTTGGGGCGCGAGGAGCAGATACGCAGTATTTT	CASIPVGARGADTQYF
TRBV6-5	NA	TRBJ2-7	NA	TGTGCCAGCAGTTACCCAGGGACCTACGAGCAGTACTTC	CASSYPGTYEQYF
TRBV5-5	NA	TRBJ1-4	NA	TGTGCCAGCAGCTCTGACGACGACAGTAATGAAAAACTGTTTTTT	CASSSDDDSNEKLFF
TRBV11-2	NA	TRBJ2-5	NA	TGTGCCAGCAGCTTAGAGGGGACAACACAAGAGACCCAGTACTTC	CASSLEGTTQETQYF